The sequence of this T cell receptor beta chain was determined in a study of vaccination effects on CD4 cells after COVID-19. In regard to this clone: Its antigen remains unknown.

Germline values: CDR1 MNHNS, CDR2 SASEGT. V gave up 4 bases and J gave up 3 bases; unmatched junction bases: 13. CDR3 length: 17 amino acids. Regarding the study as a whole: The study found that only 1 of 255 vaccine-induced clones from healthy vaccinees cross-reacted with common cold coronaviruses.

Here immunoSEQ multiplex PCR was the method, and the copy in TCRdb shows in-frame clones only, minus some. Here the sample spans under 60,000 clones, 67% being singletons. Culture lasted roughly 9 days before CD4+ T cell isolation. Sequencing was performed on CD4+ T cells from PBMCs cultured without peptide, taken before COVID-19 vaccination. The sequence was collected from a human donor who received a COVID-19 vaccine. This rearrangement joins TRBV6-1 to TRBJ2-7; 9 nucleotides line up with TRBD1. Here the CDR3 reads CASSGGAGTGNGYEQYF. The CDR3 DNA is TGTGCCAGCAGTGGGGGGGCCGGGACAGGGAATGGCTACGAGCAGTACTTC.